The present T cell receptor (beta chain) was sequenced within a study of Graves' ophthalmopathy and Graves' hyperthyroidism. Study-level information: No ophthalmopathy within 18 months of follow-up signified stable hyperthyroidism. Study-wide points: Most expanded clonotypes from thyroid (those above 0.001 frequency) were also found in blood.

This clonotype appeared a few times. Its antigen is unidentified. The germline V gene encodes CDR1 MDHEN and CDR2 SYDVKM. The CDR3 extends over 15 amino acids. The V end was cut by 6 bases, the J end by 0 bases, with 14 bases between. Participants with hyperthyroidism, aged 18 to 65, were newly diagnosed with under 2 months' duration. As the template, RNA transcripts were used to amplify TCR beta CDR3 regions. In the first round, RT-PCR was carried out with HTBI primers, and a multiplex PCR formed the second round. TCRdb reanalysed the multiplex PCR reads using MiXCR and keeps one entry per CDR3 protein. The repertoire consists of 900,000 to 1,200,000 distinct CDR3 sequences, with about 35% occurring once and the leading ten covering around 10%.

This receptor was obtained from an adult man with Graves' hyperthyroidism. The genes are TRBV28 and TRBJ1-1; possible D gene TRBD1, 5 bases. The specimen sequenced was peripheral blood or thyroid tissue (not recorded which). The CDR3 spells CASSPEGPMNTEAFF. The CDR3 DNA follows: TGTGCCAGCAGCCCCGAGGGACCTATGAACACTGAAGCTTTCTTT.